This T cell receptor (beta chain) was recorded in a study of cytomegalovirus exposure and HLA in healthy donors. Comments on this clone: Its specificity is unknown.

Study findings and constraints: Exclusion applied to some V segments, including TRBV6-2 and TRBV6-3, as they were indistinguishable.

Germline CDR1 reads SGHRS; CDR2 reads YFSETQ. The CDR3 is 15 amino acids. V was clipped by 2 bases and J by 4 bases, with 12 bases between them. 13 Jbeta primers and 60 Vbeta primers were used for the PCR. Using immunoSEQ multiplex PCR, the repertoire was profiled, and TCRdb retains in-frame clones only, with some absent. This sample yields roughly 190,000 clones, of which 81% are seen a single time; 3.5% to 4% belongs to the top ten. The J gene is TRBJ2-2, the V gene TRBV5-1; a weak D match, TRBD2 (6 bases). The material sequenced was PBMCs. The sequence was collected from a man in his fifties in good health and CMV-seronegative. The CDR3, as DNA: TGCGCCAGCAGCTTTGCGGGGCCTGGCACCGGGGAGCTGTTTTTT. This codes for CASSFAGPGTGELFF. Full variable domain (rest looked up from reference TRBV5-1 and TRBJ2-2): KAGVTQTPRYLIKTRGQQVTLSCSPISGHRSVSWYQQTPGQGLQFLFEYFSETQRNKGNFPGRFSGRQFSNSRSEMNVSTLELGDSALYLCASSFAGPGTGELFFGEGSRLTVL.